This TCR beta chain was recovered during a study of CD8 T cells in ankylosing spondylitis. This clonotype occurred a few times. Its antigen is undetermined. V was shortened by 4 bases and J by 4 bases, with 11 bases between the two germline ends. The CDR3 covers 13 residues. CDR1 and CDR2 (germline): DFQATT, SNEGSKA (reference sequence). TCRdb passed the 5' RACE reads through MiXCR, listing each CDR3 protein once. The data contain about 440,000 distinct CDR3 sequences, over 15% of them singletons. Broader study findings: It appeared that ankylosing spondylitis blood was characterized by a TCR beta motif of eight highly homologous variants. Past research had described some motif variants in reactive arthritis synovial fluid and blood. Disease-linked clones were reportedly significantly enriched in matched ankylosing spondylitis synovial fluid.

This clonotype originated in a male donor with ankylosing spondylitis. The chain links TRBV20-1 to TRBJ1-3, with D possibly TRBD1 on 6 matching bases. Sequences were obtained from blood, either unsorted or a sorted T cell fraction (not recorded which). CDR3 region: CSAIGQYGNTIYF. DNA of the CDR3: TGCAGTGCTATCGGACAGTACGGAAACACCATATATTTT.